The source of this T cell receptor beta chain is a study of CD8 T cells in Susac syndrome. With random hexamers, roughly 0.5 to 1 ug RNA was reverse transcribed. The TCR beta CDR3 was amplified by immunoSEQ multiplex PCR across 54 Vbeta, 13 Jbeta. MiXCR, applied by TCRdb to the immunoSEQ multiplex PCR reads, yields one record per CDR3 protein. Here the sample spans approximately 120,000 distinct CDR3 sequences, 80% to 95% being singletons. High-throughput TCR beta sequencing covered peripheral CD8+ and CD4+ T cells. The patients serving as multiple sclerosis controls were treatment-naive. They had stable or active relapsing-remitting disease and fulfilled revised McDonald criteria. Per germline, CDR1 SQVTM and CDR2 ANQGSEA. V trimming: 5 bases; J trimming: 6 bases; junction bases outside the gene matches: 14. The CDR3 consists of 16 residues.

The sequenced sample was CD8+ T cells from PBMCs. The V gene is TRBV29-1, the J gene TRBJ2-1; TRBD2 matches at 9 bases. The sequence came from a human donor with multiple sclerosis. The CDR3 nucleotides are TGCAGCGTTAGGATGTGGGCGGGAGGGAAGGGCAATGAGCAGTTCTTC. Translated, it gives CSVRMWAGGKGNEQFF.